What follows is one TCR beta chain and its context. What this receptor recognizes is not known. Base qualities are not recorded, but no much larger clone differs from it by a single base. The germline V gene yields KGHSH for CDR1 and LQKENI for CDR2. Its CDR3 holds 16 amino acids, cysteine through phenylalanine. Of the read, only the CDR3 DNA is kept; its 48 bases are in frame from base 1. From V the trimming removes 2 bases and from J it removes 5 bases, while the gene matches leave 10 bases of the junction unaccounted for. The immunoSEQ Assay, a bias-controlled multiplex PCR, was used to amplify TCRbeta CDR3 regions from genomic DNA. The authors' pipeline ran thus. Nucleated cell counts per sample were estimated from amplification of reference gene primers within the assay. Sequence reads were collapsed and filtered to measure the absolute abundance of every unique TCRbeta CDR3 rearrangement. For each sample, productive Simpson clonality was calculated as the square root of Simpson's diversity index over productive rearrangements. As stored in TCRdb, this immuneACCESS dataset retains in-frame rearrangements with V and J assigned. A fraction of the clones does not appear; measured against another copy, unresolved V genes explain less than half of the discrepancy, and the remainder lacks a known reason. That table supplies the V and J calls and clone size; D and trimming were determined from the DNA. The sample table holds some 120,000 clones, of which roughly 80% were seen once. The ten most abundant clones make up about 25% of the sample.

This entry belongs to a study of blood T cell repertoires in COVID-19 (dated by TCRdb to the early 2020s). A note on the overall study: Collaborator samples came from the United States, Italy and Spain and covered acute and convalescent phases of COVID-19. The material from the prospective study consisted of cDNA or gDNA derived from T cells, B-cell-depleted T cells, or PBMCs. The dataset comprised deeply sampled blood TCRbeta repertoires from subjects exposed to, actively infected with, or recovered from COVID-19. The repertoires were made available in a free public database intended to serve as a resource for research on the immune response to SARS-CoV-2. The samples were drawn from two sources: the first 160 participants of the ongoing ImmuneRACE study, and approximately 1,300 subjects contributed by 6 global collaborators. The sample metadata nearly always contained a de-identified subject ID, COVID-19 status, age in years and sex. Where available, HLA class I and class II types were obtained from metadata supplied by the sample provider rather than from assay-based typing.

What the research found in general, with its limitations: The amount of clinical and demographic metadata varied by source and participant and was provided uncurated.

The collaborating institutions used their own protocols to collect whole blood in K2EDTA tubes. For TCRbeta analysis, collaborators shipped samples in one of three forms: frozen whole blood, isolated PBMCs, or DNA extracted from either of those sample types. The V and J genes are TRBV18 and TRBJ1-2, and 8 junction bases match TRBD1. What was sequenced was peripheral blood. The sequence was collected from a human donor in a cohort sampled during active COVID-19. The DNA is TGTGCCAGCTCACCAACCCCAGGGGGCCAGGAGTATGGCTACACCTTC. This translates into CASSPTPGGQEYGYTF.